Listed below are T cell receptor beta chains from one sample, sequenced in a study of vaccination and CD4 T cells after COVID-19. TCRdb analysed the PCR reads with MiXCR anew, one entry per CDR3 protein. This table holds 15,000 to 20,000 distinct CDR3 sequences, over 45% found once. The sample here was CD4+ T cells from blood, taken after SARS-CoV-2 vaccination. The source is a human donor who had recovered from COVID-19. Each CDR3 is given with its conserved first and last residue. The D gene is left open where the match is weak. Expanded clones are given a class, and other clones once, few, many or no size at all.

v_call: TRBV19; d_call: TRBD1; j_call: TRBJ2-2; clone_size: -; cdr3_nt: TGTGCCAGTAGGGACAGGGAAGCCACCGGGGAGCTGTTTTTT; cdr3_aa: CASRDREATGELFF
v_call: TRBV5-1; d_call: TRBD1; j_call: TRBJ2-7; clone_size: -; cdr3_nt: TGCGCCAGCAGCTTGGACAGGGGGGACTACGAGCAGTACTTC; cdr3_aa: CASSLDRGDYEQYF
v_call: TRBV20-1; d_call: -; j_call: TRBJ1-5; clone_size: -; cdr3_nt: TGCAGTGGTCGGGAGGGTAGCAATCAGCCCCAGCATTTT; cdr3_aa: CSGREGSNQPQHF
v_call: TRBV20-1; d_call: TRBD1; j_call: TRBJ1-2; clone_size: -; cdr3_nt: TGCAGTGCTAGAGTCAGGGGGCTGAACTATGGCTACACCTTC; cdr3_aa: CSARVRGLNYGYTF
v_call: TRBV3-1; d_call: -; j_call: TRBJ1-6; clone_size: -; cdr3_nt: TGTGCCAGCAGCCCTGACAGAGCTAAGTCACCCCTCCACTTT; cdr3_aa: CASSPDRAKSPLHF
v_call: TRBV20-1; d_call: TRBD2; j_call: TRBJ2-5; clone_size: few; cdr3_nt: TGCAGTGCTAGCTTAGCGGGAGACGTGGAGACCCAGTACTTC; cdr3_aa: CSASLAGDVETQYF
v_call: TRBV19; d_call: -; j_call: TRBJ1-4; clone_size: -; cdr3_nt: TGTGCCAGTTGTTCCGAAGCAACGGATGAAAAACTGTTTTTT; cdr3_aa: CASCSEATDEKLFF
v_call: TRBV5-4; d_call: TRBD1; j_call: TRBJ1-5; clone_size: -; cdr3_nt: TGTGCCAGCAGCTCAGCGGGACAGGATGGGCCCCAGCATTTT; cdr3_aa: CASSSAGQDGPQHF
v_call: TRBV20-1; d_call: -; j_call: TRBJ2-7; clone_size: -; cdr3_nt: TGCAGTGCTAGACGGCCCTCCTACGAGCAGTACTTC; cdr3_aa: CSARRPSYEQYF
v_call: TRBV2; d_call: TRBD2; j_call: TRBJ2-5; clone_size: -; cdr3_nt: TGTGCCAGCAGGTCAACGGGGGGAGGGGAGACCCAGTACTTC; cdr3_aa: CASRSTGGGETQYF
v_call: TRBV28; d_call: TRBD2; j_call: TRBJ2-1; clone_size: -; cdr3_nt: TGTGCCAGCAGTTCCCCGGGACTAGCGGGAGAGGATGAGCAGTTCTTC; cdr3_aa: CASSSPGLAGEDEQFF
v_call: TRBV28; d_call: TRBD1; j_call: TRBJ1-3; clone_size: -; cdr3_nt: TGTGCCAGCAGTAGACCGGGACAGGGACACTCTGGAAACACCATATATTTT; cdr3_aa: CASSRPGQGHSGNTIYF
v_call: TRBV6-1; d_call: -; j_call: TRBJ1-2; clone_size: few; cdr3_nt: TGTGCCAGCAGTGAACACGGATACTATGGCTACACCTTC; cdr3_aa: CASSEHGYYGYTF
v_call: TRBV18; d_call: TRBD1; j_call: TRBJ1-6; clone_size: -; cdr3_nt: TGTGCCAGCTCACAAGGGACAGGGAGCTCCTATAATTCACCCCTCCACTTT; cdr3_aa: CASSQGTGSSYNSPLHF
v_call: TRBV5-5; d_call: -; j_call: TRBJ2-2; clone_size: -; cdr3_nt: TGTGCCAGCAGCCTGACGCGGGCCGGGGAGCTGTTTTTT; cdr3_aa: CASSLTRAGELFF
v_call: TRBV27; d_call: -; j_call: TRBJ2-2; clone_size: -; cdr3_nt: TGTGCCAGCAGTTTAGGGTGGGCCCCCGACACCGGGGAGCTGTTTTTT; cdr3_aa: CASSLGWAPDTGELFF
v_call: TRBV28; d_call: -; j_call: TRBJ2-5; clone_size: -; cdr3_nt: TGTGCCAGCAGCCGGATTAGCGGAAGGGAGACCCAGTACTTC; cdr3_aa: CASSRISGRETQYF
v_call: TRBV19; d_call: -; j_call: TRBJ1-5; clone_size: -; cdr3_nt: TGTGCCAGTAGCACCACAAGGTCGGGATATAGCAATCAGCCCCAGCATTTT; cdr3_aa: CASSTTRSGYSNQPQHF
v_call: TRBV28; d_call: TRBD2; j_call: TRBJ2-5; clone_size: -; cdr3_nt: TGTGCCAGCAGTACTAGCGGGAGAGCCCAAGAGACCCAGTACTTC; cdr3_aa: CASSTSGRAQETQYF
v_call: TRBV19; d_call: TRBD1; j_call: TRBJ2-3; clone_size: -; cdr3_nt: TGTGCCAGTAGTTCGGACTTGTTTACAGGGGACACAGATACGCAGTATTTT; cdr3_aa: CASSSDLFTGDTDTQYF
v_call: TRBV20-1; d_call: TRBD1; j_call: TRBJ1-2; clone_size: -; cdr3_nt: TGCAGTGCTACCCCAACAGGGGGAGTTGGGGGCTACACCTTC; cdr3_aa: CSATPTGGVGGYTF
v_call: TRBV20-1; d_call: -; j_call: TRBJ1-2; clone_size: few; cdr3_nt: TGCAGTGCTAGGGGTGTGTGGGGGACCGGTTACTATGGCTACACCTTC; cdr3_aa: CSARGVWGTGYYGYTF
v_call: TRBV14; d_call: -; j_call: TRBJ2-7; clone_size: -; cdr3_nt: TGTGCCAGCAGCCAAGGCTGGGATCTGGTCGAGCAGTACTTC; cdr3_aa: CASSQGWDLVEQYF
v_call: TRBV11-1; d_call: -; j_call: TRBJ2-2; clone_size: few; cdr3_nt: TGTGCCAGCAGCTACGACAGGACCCGGGCCTCCACCGGGGAGCTGTTTTTT; cdr3_aa: CASSYDRTRASTGELFF
v_call: TRBV24-1; d_call: -; j_call: TRBJ1-3; clone_size: -; cdr3_nt: TGTGCCACCAGCGCCCCTGATTACACCATATATTTT; cdr3_aa: CATSAPDYTIYF
v_call: TRBV5-4; d_call: -; j_call: TRBJ1-5; clone_size: -; cdr3_nt: TGTGCCAGCAGCGACGGGTGGGCTCAGCCCCAGCATTTT; cdr3_aa: CASSDGWAQPQHF
v_call: TRBV6-1; d_call: -; j_call: TRBJ2-2; clone_size: -; cdr3_nt: TGTGCCAGCGGGTCCGGGACTGGAAACACCGGGGAGCTGTTTTTT; cdr3_aa: CASGSGTGNTGELFF
v_call: TRBV7-8; d_call: TRBD2; j_call: TRBJ2-3; clone_size: -; cdr3_nt: TGTGCCAGCAGCTCGCGGGCGGGGGTCACAGATGCGCAGTATTTT; cdr3_aa: CASSSRAGVTDAQYF
v_call: TRBV7-3; d_call: -; j_call: TRBJ2-3; clone_size: -; cdr3_nt: TGTGCCAGCAGCCTGGGGAGTCCCGCAGATACGCAGTATTTT; cdr3_aa: CASSLGSPADTQYF
v_call: TRBV30; d_call: TRBD2; j_call: TRBJ2-4; clone_size: -; cdr3_nt: TGTGCCTGGAGTGTTGAAGCGGGAAAAAACATTCAGTACTTC; cdr3_aa: CAWSVEAGKNIQYF
v_call: TRBV6-1; d_call: TRBD2; j_call: TRBJ2-1; clone_size: -; cdr3_nt: TGTGCCAGCAGTGAAGGACTAGCTCTCTACAATGAGCAGTTCTTC; cdr3_aa: CASSEGLALYNEQFF
v_call: TRBV5-6; d_call: TRBD2; j_call: TRBJ2-1; clone_size: -; cdr3_nt: TGTGCCAGCAGGAAGGGACTAGCGGGCTACAATGAGCAGTTCTTC; cdr3_aa: CASRKGLAGYNEQFF
v_call: TRBV28; d_call: TRBD2; j_call: TRBJ2-3; clone_size: once; cdr3_nt: TGTGCCAGCACCCCCTTCTTGTGGGACTACTACACAGATACGCAGTATTTT; cdr3_aa: CASTPFLWDYYTDTQYF
v_call: TRBV5-1; d_call: TRBD2; j_call: TRBJ2-5; clone_size: -; cdr3_nt: TGCGCCAGCAGCTTGGTGTCCGGGGGGGAGACCCAGTACTTC; cdr3_aa: CASSLVSGGETQYF
v_call: TRBV6-2/TRBV6-3; d_call: TRBD1; j_call: TRBJ1-2; clone_size: -; cdr3_nt: TGTGCCAGCAGTTACTCGGGACAGGTCAACTATGGCTACACCTTC; cdr3_aa: CASSYSGQVNYGYTF
v_call: TRBV7-3; d_call: TRBD1; j_call: TRBJ1-1; clone_size: few; cdr3_nt: TGTGCCAGCAGCTTAAATCCCGGACAGGACACTGAAGCTTTCTTT; cdr3_aa: CASSLNPGQDTEAFF
v_call: TRBV7-7; d_call: -; j_call: TRBJ2-5; clone_size: few; cdr3_nt: TGTGCTAGCAGCCGGGACACCCAAGAGACCCAGTACTTC; cdr3_aa: CASSRDTQETQYF
v_call: TRBV7-2; d_call: TRBD1; j_call: TRBJ1-1; clone_size: few; cdr3_nt: TGTGCCAGCAGCCGACAGGGGCTGGGCACTGAAGCTTTCTTT; cdr3_aa: CASSRQGLGTEAFF
v_call: TRBV20-1; d_call: -; j_call: TRBJ1-2; clone_size: -; cdr3_nt: TGCAGTGCCGTACGGGGGATCTCTGGCTACACCTTC; cdr3_aa: CSAVRGISGYTF